This T cell receptor beta chain was captured by sequencing in a study of T cell changes during pregnancy in multiple sclerosis. The germline V gene has CDR1 MNHNS and CDR2 SASEGT. The CDR3 has 15 amino acids. With 5 bases removed from V and 4 bases from J, the gap between germline ends came to 15 bases. Repertoires were generated with immunoSEQ multiplex PCR, while TCRdb's copy carries only in-frame clones and drops some. The sample has roughly 100,000 clones, about 91% seen once. The V call is TRBV6-1, the J call TRBJ1-3; D might be TRBD1 (5 bases). The clonotype originates from a female donor with multiple sclerosis, enrolled in a pregnancy study. The sample consisted of peripheral blood, taken after pregnancy. As DNA, the CDR3 is TGTGCCAGCAGTCCCGGGACTTACTCGGGAAACACCATATATTTT. Amino acid sequence: CASSPGTYSGNTIYF.